This T cell receptor (beta chain) comes out of a study of human T cells and chemical hapten exposure. For the study at large: Readings were taken at 6 days from patch tests that had applied 0.01% DPC to the upper back. Among samples, TCR yields varied mainly because of small differences in pooled library volume. Overall study findings and caveats: DPC sensitization left the count of TCRs above 1 in 1000 unchanged.

Documented time point: patch test 1, 2 weeks after DPC sensitization. The treatment: therapeutic diphenylcyclopropenone sensitization with weekly scalp DPC. A single record per CDR3 protein comes from TCRdb applying MiXCR to the RACE reads. The profile shows around 120,000 distinct CDR3 sequences, about 11% of them singletons. The CDR3 is made up of 14 amino acids. V gave up 7 bases and J gave up 3 bases; unmatched junction bases: 8. To note about this clonotype: As yet, its antigen is unknown.

The TCR sequence derives from a middle-aged woman with alopecia areata. Some clones in this sample may be carry-over from other donors' samples. V gene TRBV12-3 or TRBV12-4 combines with J gene TRBJ1-1; 7 positions agree with TRBD1. The source was whole blood, collected in connection with sensitization to the hapten diphenylcyclopropenone (DPC). Here the CDR3 reads CASTHRQGDTEAFF. The DNA of the CDR3 is TGTGCCAGCACCCACAGACAGGGTGACACTGAAGCTTTCTTT.